Listed here is a single T cell receptor beta chain. Its antigen specificity is not known. Per-base quality was not reported, and no clone a single base away is much larger than it. CD8 naive samples were CD45RO-negative cells positively selected for CCR7, giving a CD45RA+CCR7+ population that excluded TemRA cells. Healthy HIV-negative adults with no recently reported acute infections or vaccinations were included as donors. Every donor was a Caucasian adult living in Nashville, Tennessee, USA. Blood was obtained by leukapheresis, after which PBMCs were separated by Ficoll-Histopaque density gradient centrifugation and cryopreserved in liquid nitrogen vapor phase. Analytical flow cytometry was used to check the purity and quantity of each magnetically sorted T cell population. From each sorted fraction, genomic DNA was isolated and quantified by UV absorbance on a Nanodrop 2000c. The germline V gene (reference sequence) yields SEHNR for CDR1 and FQNEAQ for CDR2. The CDR3 starts with the cysteine, ends with the phenylalanine, and has 13 residues. Just the 39-base CDR3 DNA is kept, in frame starting at base 1. Relative to germline, V is 5 bases shorter and J is 4 bases shorter, with 8 bases between their ends.

The sample belongs to a study of shared clonotypes between healthy human individuals (TCRdb year 2020). For the study in its entirety: The cohort included three men and a couple of women between 18 and 49 years of age. For each donor, three plates each were used for CD4 naive and CD4 memory, two plates were used for CD8 naive, and one plate was used for CD8 memory. To estimate repertoire size and how much clonotypes are shared between individuals, the study performed deep sequencing of blood TCR repertoires from roughly five healthy adults. To increase sequencing depth and limit assay-specific biases, TCR repertoire library preparation and sequencing were carried out by different laboratories using diverse techniques. Leukapheresis yielded between about 0.9 and 10 billion PBMCs per donor.

Findings and caveats that apply to the study as a whole: Sharing across a few donors was observed for about 5% of naive CD4, 3% to 3.5% of naive CD8, about 2.3% of memory CD4, and around 0.4% of memory CD8 clonotypes. The genetic and exposure-history diversity represented was limited by the small number of donors. Rarefaction of sorted-subset datasets indicated incomplete sequencing despite the large sequencing depth. Pairwise subsampling indicated that sequencing depth was expected to affect the degree of clonotype sharing among donors. Sampling was limited to blood, and TCR repertoires in tissue likely differ from TCR repertoires in blood. Clonotypes shared by all four sorted-subset donors showed higher generation probabilities than non-shared clonotypes. Larger estimated clonotype richness was generally found for naive subsets than for memory subsets.

TCR CDR3 regions were amplified from genomic DNA by multiplex PCR using the deep immunoSEQ assay. For each cell subset, the extracted genomic DNA was distributed evenly across all wells of several immunoSEQ 96-well plates, and each plate served as one replicate. Each replicate PCR for sorted subsets received about 0.2 ug genomic DNA, equal to around 32,000 T cell genomes. The purified libraries were quantified using a Qubit 3.0 fluorometer, sized with a Bioanalyzer 2100, and then quantified again using the KAPA Library Quantification kit. Every immunoSEQ 96-well plate was sequenced on a separate single-read 150-cycle Illumina NextSeq 550 flow cell. The authors processed their data as follows. Because the immunoSEQ output held only junctional sequences and lacked quality scores, the filtering could not match the filtering applied to full-length reads. Sequences were annotated with PyIR, a Python wrapper for IgBLAST v1.9, using IMGT germline references to assign V/J genes and CDR3. Reads were filtered out if the reads had weak V/J assignments (E-value above 1e-6), no CDR3, stop codons, out-of-frame junctions, or ambiguous translated residues. A V3J clonotype was defined by an identical inferred V gene, J gene, and CDR3 amino acid sequence. The percentage overlap between two repertoires was calculated by dividing the number of shared unique clonotypes by the size of the smaller repertoire. Three approaches were used to assess repertoire richness: RTK rarefaction, the Chao1 estimator, and Recon v2.1 estimates of unobserved clonotypes. OLGA was used to compute generation probabilities for all TCRbeta clonotypes that the gDNA method yielded from a handful of donors. TCRdb retrieved this table from immuneACCESS and kept in-frame rearrangements only. Not all clones are present; in checked studies, unresolved V genes account for under half, and no reason is known for the remainder. D and trimming come from the DNA, and the V and J calls and clone size come from that table. The sample table contains 760,000 or so clones; only one count was recorded for about 96% of them. The ten top clones hold around 0.25% of the sample.

What was sequenced was naive CD8+ T cells sorted from blood. Interpreted using the paper, the cell subset or site label stands for: CD45RA+CCR7+. This sequence uses TRBV7-9 and TRBJ2-2, with the D gene call left open. The receptor was isolated from a man aged 25-45 years in good health. The DNA is as follows: TGTGCCAGCAGCCCATTGAGCACCGGGGAGCTGTTTTTT. The resulting protein is CASSPLSTGELFF. The entire variable domain, with the stretches around the CDR3 drawn from the reference TRBV7-9 and TRBJ2-2 proteins, is DTGVSQNPRHKITKRGQNVTFRCDPISEHNRLYWYRQTLGQGPEFLTYFQNEAQLEKSRLLSDRFSAERPKGSFSTLEIQRTEQGDSAMYLCASSPLSTGELFFGEGSRLTVL.